Listed below are T cell receptor beta chains from one sample, sequenced in a study of graft-versus-host responses after intestinal transplantation. Generated by immunoSEQ multiplex PCR, the TCRdb table keeps only in-frame clones and is missing some. This sample carries about 25,000 clones, just over 90% of them seen once, and the ten largest clones take approximately 0.5%. Sequenced material: PBMCs, taken 18 days after transplant. Receptors originate from a human patient who received an intestinal transplant, so some T cells may come from the graft donor. The CDR3 runs from the conserved cysteine through the conserved F or W. Fields, in order: J gene, D gene, clone size, V gene, CDR3 protein, CDR3 DNA. The D gene is left open where the match is weak. The size field is filled for only some rows; it gives once, few, many or a size class.

J gene: TRBJ2-7; D gene: -; clone size: -; V gene: TRBV28; CDR3 protein: CASSLMGQGFEQYF; CDR3 DNA: TGTGCCAGCAGTTTAATGGGTCAGGGTTTTGAGCAGTACTTC
J gene: TRBJ2-5; D gene: -; clone size: -; V gene: TRBV9; CDR3 protein: CASSVGNNQETQYF; CDR3 DNA: TGTGCCAGCAGCGTAGGGAATAACCAAGAGACCCAGTACTTC
J gene: TRBJ2-1; D gene: TRBD1; clone size: -; V gene: TRBV7-3; CDR3 protein: CASSATGSSYNEQFF; CDR3 DNA: TGTGCCAGCAGCGCGACAGGGAGCTCCTACAATGAGCAGTTCTTC
J gene: TRBJ2-3; D gene: -; clone size: once; V gene: TRBV9; CDR3 protein: CASSTPLGTSDTQYF; CDR3 DNA: TGTGCCAGCAGCACCCCCCTGGGGACGTCGGATACGCAGTATTTT
J gene: TRBJ1-3; D gene: -; clone size: -; V gene: TRBV6-5; CDR3 protein: CASTLGGSSGNTIYF; CDR3 DNA: TGTGCCAGCACCCTTGGCGGGTCTTCTGGAAACACCATATATTTT
J gene: TRBJ1-2; D gene: TRBD1; clone size: -; V gene: TRBV11-2; CDR3 protein: CASSPLTGNNYGYTF; CDR3 DNA: TGTGCCAGCAGCCCATTGACAGGGAACAACTATGGCTACACCTTC
J gene: TRBJ1-6; D gene: -; clone size: -; V gene: TRBV27; CDR3 protein: CASRASVAGPLHF; CDR3 DNA: TGTGCCAGCAGGGCGTCGGTTGCCGGACCCCTCCACTTT
J gene: TRBJ1-1; D gene: -; clone size: few; V gene: TRBV21-1; CDR3 protein: CASSLEGGYTEAFF; CDR3 DNA: TGTGCCAGCAGCCTAGAGGGAGGTTACACTGAAGCTTTCTTT
J gene: TRBJ2-5; D gene: TRBD2; clone size: -; V gene: TRBV19; CDR3 protein: CASSMGLAGDLQETQYF; CDR3 DNA: TGTGCCAGTAGTATGGGACTAGCGGGGGACCTCCAAGAGACCCAGTACTTC
J gene: TRBJ2-7; D gene: -; clone size: once; V gene: TRBV30; CDR3 protein: CAWSDSYEQYF; CDR3 DNA: TGTGCCTGGAGTGACAGCTACGAGCAGTACTTC
J gene: TRBJ1-5; D gene: -; clone size: -; V gene: TRBV9; CDR3 protein: CASSAEPHQPQHF; CDR3 DNA: TGTGCCAGCAGCGCTGAGCCCCATCAGCCCCAGCATTTT
J gene: TRBJ2-3; D gene: -; clone size: -; V gene: TRBV2; CDR3 protein: CASSEGAGGADTQYF; CDR3 DNA: TGTGCCAGCAGTGAAGGGGCCGGAGGTGCAGATACGCAGTATTTT
J gene: TRBJ2-7; D gene: -; clone size: -; V gene: TRBV7-8; CDR3 protein: CASIPVSTGTYEQYF; CDR3 DNA: TGTGCCAGCATCCCAGTAAGCACAGGGACCTACGAGCAGTACTTC
J gene: TRBJ2-1; D gene: -; clone size: once; V gene: TRBV5-5; CDR3 protein: CASSLPGERGEQFF; CDR3 DNA: TGTGCCAGCAGCTTGCCAGGGGAGAGGGGTGAGCAGTTCTTC
J gene: TRBJ2-2; D gene: -; clone size: -; V gene: TRBV10-2; CDR3 protein: CASSPTDGELFF; CDR3 DNA: TGCGCCAGCTCACCGACGGACGGGGAGCTGTTTTTT
J gene: TRBJ1-5; D gene: TRBD1; clone size: -; V gene: TRBV6-1; CDR3 protein: CASIGQGAGQPQHF; CDR3 DNA: TGTGCCAGCATTGGACAGGGGGCTGGGCAGCCCCAGCATTTT
J gene: TRBJ1-2; D gene: -; clone size: -; V gene: TRBV4-1; CDR3 protein: CASSQRGGALGYTF; CDR3 DNA: TGCGCCAGCAGCCAACGGGGGGGGGCGCTTGGCTACACCTTC
J gene: TRBJ1-1; D gene: -; clone size: -; V gene: TRBV15; CDR3 protein: CATSGWRTEAFF; CDR3 DNA: TGTGCCACCTCGGGATGGAGGACTGAAGCTTTCTTT
J gene: TRBJ1-2; D gene: -; clone size: -; V gene: TRBV6-1; CDR3 protein: CAGHRSPYGYTF; CDR3 DNA: TGTGCCGGACACAGGAGTCCCTATGGCTACACCTTC
J gene: TRBJ1-1; D gene: TRBD1; clone size: -; V gene: TRBV5-6; CDR3 protein: CASSVRQGPYTEAFF; CDR3 DNA: TGTGCCAGCAGCGTGAGACAGGGACCCTACACTGAAGCTTTCTTT
J gene: TRBJ2-7; D gene: TRBD1; clone size: -; V gene: TRBV4-1; CDR3 protein: CASSRTGTVEQYF; CDR3 DNA: TGCGCCAGCAGCCGCACCGGGACAGTCGAGCAGTACTTC
J gene: TRBJ1-1; D gene: -; clone size: -; V gene: TRBV7-2; CDR3 protein: CASRPSGGTEAFF; CDR3 DNA: TGTGCCAGCAGGCCTTCGGGGGGCACTGAAGCTTTCTTT
J gene: TRBJ1-3; D gene: -; clone size: -; V gene: TRBV27; CDR3 protein: CASSQLSGNTIYF; CDR3 DNA: TGTGCCAGCAGCCAGCTCTCCGGAAACACCATATATTTT
J gene: TRBJ2-2; D gene: TRBD1; clone size: -; V gene: TRBV4-1; CDR3 protein: CASSQVLGGTGNTGELFF; CDR3 DNA: TGCGCCAGCAGCCAAGTTCTAGGGGGGACAGGTAACACCGGGGAGCTGTTTTTT
J gene: TRBJ1-2; D gene: -; clone size: -; V gene: TRBV2; CDR3 protein: CASSEGGGLTWGYTF; CDR3 DNA: TGTGCCAGCAGTGAAGGGGGAGGGTTGACTTGGGGCTACACCTTC
J gene: TRBJ2-7; D gene: -; clone size: few; V gene: TRBV5-4; CDR3 protein: CASSLFGRSYEQYF; CDR3 DNA: TGTGCCAGCAGCTTGTTCGGCAGATCCTACGAGCAGTACTTC
J gene: TRBJ1-1; D gene: -; clone size: -; V gene: TRBV18; CDR3 protein: CASSPSIGSGGVTEAFF; CDR3 DNA: TGTGCCAGCTCACCTTCCATTGGGTCCGGAGGGGTCACTGAAGCTTTCTTT
J gene: TRBJ1-1; D gene: -; clone size: -; V gene: TRBV12-1; CDR3 protein: CASSATPNTEAFF; CDR3 DNA: TGTGCCAGCAGCGCGACCCCGAACACTGAAGCTTTCTTT
J gene: TRBJ1-5; D gene: -; clone size: -; V gene: TRBV27; CDR3 protein: CASSLEPNNQPQHF; CDR3 DNA: TGTGCCAGCAGTTTAGAACCAAATAATCAGCCCCAGCATTTT
J gene: TRBJ2-7; D gene: -; clone size: -; V gene: TRBV6-6; CDR3 protein: CASGSNRDTPFNEQYF; CDR3 DNA: TGTGCCAGCGGATCGAACCGGGACACCCCCTTTAACGAGCAGTACTTC